This TCR beta chain was found in a study of T cells in Graves' hyperthyroidism and ophthalmopathy. V was cut by 11 bases and J by 7 bases, with 18 bases left in between. The CDR3 is 13 residues long. This clonotype showed up just a few times. Its cognate antigen is unknown. Regions amplified from RNA transcripts were the TCR beta CDR3 regions. A set of HTBI primers served as the primers for a first-round RT-PCR of the TCR CDR3. Using its own MiXCR run on the multiplex PCR reads, TCRdb lists one record per CDR3 protein. The top ten clones hold approximately 30% of a sample with around 300,000 distinct CDR3 sequences, around 25% of them seen once. Study observations and caveats: A model built on 13 V-J features separated ophthalmopathy from stable hyperthyroidism.

Specimen: blood. This sequence was found in a man aged 35 to 55 with Graves' hyperthyroidism that later progressed to Graves' ophthalmopathy. The gene calls are TRBV12-3 or TRBV12-4 and TRBJ1-5; no clear D. CDR3 nucleotides: TGTGCCTGGAGTCCGAAGGGCGGCCAGCCCCAGCATTTT. Residues: CAWSPKGGQPQHF.